These 19 T cell receptor beta chains were all obtained from the same sample, sequenced in a study of cytomegalovirus exposure and HLA in healthy donors (dated 2017 in TCRdb). The library was obtained by the immunoSEQ multiplex PCR assay. A mixture of 60 forward primers for TCR Vbeta segments and 13 reverse primers for TCR Jbeta segments was used in the multiplex PCR. TCRdb holds this immuneACCESS table with in-frame rearrangements only. Some clones are missing; in checked studies, unresolved V genes explain under half, and the rest has no known cause. Recorded for this sample are 90,000 to 120,000 clones; 50% to 70% of them occurred a single time. The ten largest clones represent over 3.5% of the sample. The sample comprised PBMCs. Every receptor here comes from a man between 25 and 39 years old in good health and CMV-seropositive.

V and J are TRBV5-4 and TRBJ1-2, with 7 bases that match TRBD1. J lost 5 bases, V lost 4 bases, and 14 bases had no gene match. The germline gives CDR1 SGHNT, CDR2 YYREEE (reference sequence). The CDR3 sequence is 16 residues long. For the CDR3, the DNA is TGTGCCAGCAGCCCGGCCGTAGGGACAGAACTTTATGGCTACACCTTC. Encoded protein: CASSPAVGTELYGYTF.

The table lists this clone with a few counts. The chain is built from TRBV29-1 and TRBJ2-7, with 7 bases aligning to TRBD2. The CDR3 extends over 13 amino acids. Germline V gene data show CDR1 as SQVTM and CDR2 as ANQGSEA. Trimming at V came to 8 bases and at J to 6 bases, leaving 13 bases not matched to a gene. The CDR3 DNA reads TGCAGCACTGCCGGGACTAACCCAGGCGAGCAGTACTTC. Translation: CSTAGTNPGEQYF.

This clone was found a few times. J is TRBJ2-2 and V is TRBV15, with 10 bases fitting TRBD1. J gave up 8 bases and V 5 bases, and 8 bases lay outside the gene matches. This CDR3 has 15 amino acids. Looked up from germline, CDR1 is LNHNV and CDR2 is YYDKDF (reference sequence). The chain's CDR3 is CATSAGTGELGELFF. In nucleotides, the CDR3 is TGTGCCACCAGCGCCGGGACAGGGGAATTAGGGGAGCTGTTTTTT.

This chain connects TRBV6-4 to TRBJ1-6, with TRBD1 matching 7 bases. Germline V CDR1 and CDR2: MRHNA, SNTAGT. This CDR3 region has 13 residues. After removal of 4 bases from V and 7 bases from J, the junction contained 1 base not matched to a gene. CDR3 DNA: TGTGCCAGCAGTGGGGGACAGAATTCACCCCTCCACTTT. It translates to CASSGGQNSPLHF.

As regards this clone: Because it lacks the conserved phenylalanine or tryptophan at the end, this CDR3 is likely a read error. The chain joins TRBV5-4 to TRBJ2-7, with D perhaps TRBD2 (6 bases). This CDR3 is built from 13 residues. Trimming shortened V by 0 bases and J by 5 bases, and 9 bases separated the two germline ends. Germline V lookup: CDR1 SGHNT, CDR2 YYREEE (reference sequence). Written as DNA, the CDR3 is TGTGCCAGCAGCTTGGCGGGACTCCACGAGCAGTACCTC. Its protein product is CASSLAGLHEQYL.

This sequence joins TRBV7-8 and TRBJ1-1; D not certain. The germline gives CDR1 SGHVS, CDR2 FQNEAQ. The V and J ends lost 1 base and 0 bases respectively, with 12 bases between them. The CDR3 spans 16 residues. The CDR3 is CASSLGPGGVNTEAFF. The CDR3 DNA sequence: TGTGCCAGCAGCTTAGGCCCGGGAGGAGTGAACACTGAAGCTTTCTTT. The full variable domain, its missing parts supplied by reference TRBV7-8 and TRBJ1-1, is GAGVSQSPRYKVAKRGQDVALRCDPISGHVSLFWYQQALGQGPEFLTYFQNEAQLDKSGLPSDRFFAERPEGSVSTLKIQRTQQEDSAVYLCASSLGPGGVNTEAFFGQGTRLTVV.

The rearrangement joins TRBV27 to TRBJ1-5; no clear D. Germline CDR1 and CDR2: MNHEY and SMNVEV (reference sequence). The V end was cut by 2 bases, the J end by 2 bases, with 4 bases between. This CDR3 contains 13 residues. In DNA, the CDR3 is TGTGCCAGCAGTTTACGCGGCAATCAGCCCCAGCATTTT. Amino acid sequence: CASSLRGNQPQHF.

This chain uses TRBV6-1 with TRBJ2-7, with 10 bases identical to TRBD1. Germline V lookup: CDR1 MNHNS, CDR2 SASEGT. The CDR3 consists of 13 residues. V lost 11 bases and J lost 3; bases outside the gene matches: 7. CDR3 in DNA: TGTGCCGGCCGGGACAGGGGTTTCTACGAGCAGTACTTC. Its translation: CAGRDRGFYEQYF.

The chain couples TRBV13 to TRBJ1-2, with 7 nucleotides matching TRBD1. There are 13 residues in the CDR3. Trimming cost V 5 bases and J 4 bases; bases outside gene matches: 4. The germline CDR1 and CDR2 sequences are PRHDT and FYEKMQ (reference sequence). The CDR3 DNA follows: TGTGCCAGCAGCCAGGGGACAGTCTATGGCTACACCTTC. Amino acids: CASSQGTVYGYTF.

This chain links TRBV10-1 with TRBJ2-7; 8 bases align to TRBD1. CDR3 length equals 14 residues. The V and J ends lost 3 bases and 6 bases, in that order; junction bases with no gene match: 7. CDR1 and CDR2 from the germline V gene are WNHNN and SYGVQD (reference sequence). CDR3 DNA sequence: TGCGCCAGCAGTGACGGAGACAGGGGAGTCGAGCAGTACTTC. Translated: CASSDGDRGVEQYF.

The rearrangement uses TRBV7-9 and TRBJ1-1; the D gene is possibly TRBD1 (5 bases). Germline loops: CDR1 SEHNR, CDR2 FQNEAQ (reference sequence). The CDR3 spans 14 residues. Trimming removed 7 bases at V and 6 bases at J, with 18 bases between. The CDR3 region is CASTPGGGFAEAFF. In DNA, the CDR3 is TGTGCCAGCACCCCCGGGGGGGGGTTCGCTGAAGCTTTCTTT.

The chain couples TRBV11-3 to TRBJ1-2, with D maybe TRBD1 (5 bases). Trimming left V 5 bases short and J 4 bases short, with 11 bases between. CDR3 length: 13 amino acids. Per germline, CDR1 SGHNT and CDR2 YENEEA. The CDR3 nucleotides are TGTGCCAGCAGCCCGGGGGGGATCTATGGCTACACCTTC. It codes for CASSPGGIYGYTF.

V is TRBV4-2 and J is TRBJ2-1; a possible D gene is TRBD2 (5 bases). The length of the CDR3 is 15 residues. Trimming stripped 3 bases from V and 4 bases from J, with 13 bases between. Germline lookup yields CDR1 LGHNA and CDR2 YNFKEQ. The CDR3 spells CASSHRGAQYNEQFF. The CDR3 DNA reads as TGTGCCAGCAGCCACCGGGGAGCCCAATACAATGAGCAGTTCTTC.

The chain combines TRBV9 with TRBJ2-3, with TRBD1 as a possible D gene (5 bases). The CDR3 has 13 residues. With 3 bases removed from V and 0 bases from J, the gap between germline ends came to 5 bases. The germline gives CDR1 SGDLS, CDR2 YYNGEE. For the CDR3, the DNA is TGTGCCAGCAGCGGGGGCAGCACAGATACGCAGTATTTT. This gives the protein CASSGGSTDTQYF.

The genes are TRBV19 and TRBJ2-7, with D possibly TRBD2 on 5 matching bases. Per germline, CDR1 LNHDA and CDR2 SQIVND (reference sequence). Trimming pared 5 bases from V and 2 bases from J, leaving 10 bases between. This CDR3 spans 13 amino acids. The CDR3 DNA sequence: TGTGCCAGTAGTCTACTGGGAGCCTACGAGCAGTACTTC. Translated: CASSLLGAYEQYF.

The chain is built from TRBV19 and TRBJ1-5; D ambiguous. This CDR3 comprises 14 residues. CDR1 is LNHDA and CDR2 is SQIVND in the germline V gene (reference sequence). The V end was cut by 7 bases, the J end by 3 bases, with 13 bases between. As DNA, the CDR3 is TGTGCCAGTACCGCCCGCGGTAACAATCAGCCCCAGCATTTT. Residues: CASTARGNNQPQHF.

This clone was observed a handful of times. The chain is built from TRBV28 and TRBJ1-2, with a tentative D call TRBD1 (6 bases). V lost 3 bases and J lost 8, with 22 bases in between. The germline gives CDR1 MDHEN, CDR2 SYDVKM. This CDR3 is 16 amino acids long. The CDR3 DNA is TGTGCCAGCAGTTTCTCCTTTGGGGGCGCTTTGAGAGGCTACACCTTC. Encoded protein: CASSFSFGGALRGYTF.

The J gene is TRBJ1-1, the V gene TRBV6-5; 9 positions agree with TRBD1. The junction had 9 bases not matched to a gene; V was cut back by 6 bases and J by 7 bases. The V gene's germline CDR1 is MNHEY and CDR2 SVGAGI. The CDR3 length is 14 residues. CDR3 nucleotides: TGTGCCAGCAGAGCCCGGGACAGGGTAGGTGAAGCTTTCTTT. This encodes CASRARDRVGEAFF.

This clone was counted a single time. The chain employs TRBV10-3 and TRBJ1-3, with 8 bases matching TRBD1. This CDR3 contains 13 residues. From germline, CDR1 is ENHRY and CDR2 SYGVKD. V shed 7 bases, J shed 6 bases, and the junction held 5 bases outside the gene matches. In nucleotides, the CDR3 is TGTGCCATCACGGACAGGGAGCCAAACACCATATATTTT. It translates to CAITDREPNTIYF.